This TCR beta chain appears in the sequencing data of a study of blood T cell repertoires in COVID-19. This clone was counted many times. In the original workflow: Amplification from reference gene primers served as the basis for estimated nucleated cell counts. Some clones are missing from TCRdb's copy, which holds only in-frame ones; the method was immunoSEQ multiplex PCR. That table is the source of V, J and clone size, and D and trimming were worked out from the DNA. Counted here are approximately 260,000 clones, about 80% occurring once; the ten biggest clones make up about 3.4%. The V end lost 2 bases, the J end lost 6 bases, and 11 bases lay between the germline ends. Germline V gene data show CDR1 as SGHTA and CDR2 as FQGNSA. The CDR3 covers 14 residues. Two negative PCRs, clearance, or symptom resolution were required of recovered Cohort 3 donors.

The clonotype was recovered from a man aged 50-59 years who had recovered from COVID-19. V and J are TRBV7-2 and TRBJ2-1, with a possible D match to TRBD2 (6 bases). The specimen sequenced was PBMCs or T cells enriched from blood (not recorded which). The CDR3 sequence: CASSLLDGGNEQFF. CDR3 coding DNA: TGTGCCAGCAGCTTATTGGACGGGGGCAATGAGCAGTTCTTC.